The TCR beta chain under discussion was sequenced for a study of shared clonotypes between healthy human individuals. Turning to the study itself: Every donor yielded three CD4 naive, three CD4 memory, two CD8 naive and one CD8 memory plate.

Data came from immunoSEQ multiplex PCR; TCRdb stores just in-frame clones and leaves some out. The table lists some 2,000,000 clones, around 95% of them singletons. A remark on this clone: Antigen unknown.

Findings and limits, study-wide: Deeper or shallower sequencing was expected to change how clonotypes are shared among donors. Rarefaction showed sorted-subset sequencing was incomplete despite large depth.

Trimming shortened V by 3 bases and J by 6 bases, and 15 bases separated the two germline ends. The germline gives CDR1 GTSNPN, CDR2 SVGIG (reference sequence). The CDR3 runs to 14 residues. Sequencing input: naive CD4+ T cells sorted from blood. As to subset: CD45RA+ positively selected. The rearrangement uses TRBV30 and TRBJ1-5, with unresolved D. This receptor was identified in a man aged 18 to 30 in good health. The CDR3 sequence: CAWSPGSARQPQHF. Written as DNA, the CDR3 is TGTGCCTGGAGCCCTGGGTCTGCACGTCAGCCCCAGCATTTT.